What follows describes a single TCR beta chain. The target of this receptor is not known. Base qualities are not at hand, and no much larger clone is one base apart. Donors were a few dozen systemically healthy Caucasian individuals from Russia aged roughly 6 to 90 years. Each donor gave ten milliliters of peripheral blood, drawn into EDTA-treated Vacutainer tubes. Ficoll-Paque density-gradient centrifugation was used to isolate PBMCs, with at least 6.5 million per sample. Total RNA was extracted from PBMCs with Trizol reagent, with at least 5.5 micrograms obtained per sample. For every donor, an aliquot of PBMCs went through flow cytometry to measure the percentages of naive CD45RAhigh/CD27high T cells. The data belong to a study of blood T cells in healthy people across ages (dated by TCRdb to the mid-2010s). Turning to the overall study: In model experiments, template switching captured about one uniquely barcoded TCR beta cDNA molecule for every two T cells. Using deep sequencing normalized with unique cDNA molecular identifiers, the study measured how TCR beta repertoire diversity changes with age. Four age groups were formed from the donors: young (average 16 years), middle-aged (approximately 39), aged (62) and long-lived (around 82). Donors of different ages were randomly distributed across sequencing lanes to avoid experimental bias. Two additional independent replicas of 1 million unique cDNA reads from the same blood draw were analyzed for two donors (one aged 18 to 29 and one aged 80 or older).

Results and caveats for the whole study, not just this receptor: Total diversity estimates from one million sequenced T cells were considered lower bounds and underestimates. Compared with the aged group, more naive CD4+ T cells, fewer expanded clones and increased TCR diversity were shown by the long-lived group, suggesting age selection. Bulk unsorted PBMC profiling prevented conclusive comparison of naive and antigen-experienced compartments. As age increased, observed TCR beta diversity per million T cells dropped in a roughly linear way, and a significant reduction was already evident by age 40. Because the CMV infection status of the donors was unknown, age-related changes in expanded clonotypes may potentially have been confounded. There was a strong correlation between observed TCR beta diversity and the percentage of naive T cells measured by flow cytometry.

Libraries were built with 5' RACE. Sequencing was carried out with an Illumina HiSeq 2500. A second about 7 to 11 cycle PCR used a sample-barcoded 5' primer and a J-beta primer mix. A unique molecular identifier was introduced onto each TCR beta cDNA molecule by a template-switch 5' adaptor carrying 12 random nucleotides. Each sample yielded at least 3 million CDR3-containing paired-end reads. All of the RNA was converted into first-strand cDNA using the Mint cDNA synthesis kit, with a TRBC-specific oligonucleotide serving as the primer. After uracil-DNA glycosylase treatment, a first 18-cycle PCR used universal primers M1SS and BC2_uni_R on all cDNA. The authors' analysis ran thus. Normalization of each sample was performed by random selection of 1 million high-quality reads, each carrying a distinct molecular identifier. Instead of being binned into consensus sequences, reads that shared molecular identifiers were thrown out. MiTCR, set to a Q25 quality threshold and the strictest error-elimination algorithm, was used for CDR3 identification, clonotype clustering and error correction. A nonparametric unseen species model with Euler transformation was used to estimate lower-bound total TCR beta diversity. TCRdb reran the public reads through fastp at Q25 and MiXCR, keeping productive beta chains. Records with the same CDR3 protein are collapsed into one entry carrying the most frequent genes and DNA. These V and J calls are TCRdb output, not the study's own analysis. Counted in this sample were under 750,000 distinct CDR3 sequences; 40% to 55% of them appeared once. The top ten clones comprise 20% to 25% of the sample.

The germline ends are 16 bases apart after V is trimmed by 4 bases and J by 1 base. Taken from the germline V gene (reference sequence), the CDR1 and CDR2 loops are DFQATT and SNEGSKA. From the cysteine up to the phenylalanine, the CDR3 has a length of 15 residues. The CDR3 DNA has 45 bases and is translated from base 1. Material: blood. The rearranged chain carries TRBV20-1 and TRBJ1-1, with the D segment identity uncertain. The sequence derives from a man older than 75 in good health. The encoded CDR3 is CSATNRRAGNTEAFF. The nucleotide sequence reads TGCAGTGCTACCAATCGACGGGCAGGGAACACTGAAGCTTTCTTT.